This section outlines one T cell receptor (beta chain) sequence together with its context. Its target is unknown. The PCR contained 60 Vbeta and 13 Jbeta primers. Profiling relied on immunoSEQ multiplex PCR, and the TCRdb table lists in-frame clones only, not all of them. This table holds more than 80,000 clones, around 81% found once. This record comes from a study of cytomegalovirus exposure and HLA in healthy donors. Study-level points and caveats: It was around 160 TCR beta chains that were listed as cytomegalovirus-associated. One variant, a missense change in DCLRE1C, was linked in a later analysis to TCR beta V- and J-gene trimming. Earlier analysis found most TCR beta V segments productive about 90% or about 30% of the time.

The sequence was obtained from a man between 18 and 35 years old in good health and CMV-seropositive. The specimen sequenced was PBMCs.

The CDR3 reads CASSNIRTEAFF. The CDR3 DNA reads as TGTGCCAGCAGCAACATCCGGACAGAAGCTTTCTTT. J is TRBJ1-1 and V is TRBV6-5; D perhaps matches TRBD1 (5 bases). Germline V gives CDR1 MNHEY, CDR2 SVGAGI. The CDR3 contains 12 residues. V was clipped by 6 bases and J by 8 bases, with 13 bases between them.